Below, one T cell receptor (beta chain) is given with its context. As yet, its antigen is unknown. The germline gene is not matched at one end of the junction; a read error may be the cause. This CDR3 is built from 14 residues. This library used around 400 ng RNA and molecular barcoded adaptors spanning alpha/delta and beta/gamma chains. Each CDR3 protein gets one entry after TCRdb re-called the reads with MiXCR. Counted here are about 130,000 distinct CDR3 sequences, roughly 13% occurring once; the ten biggest clones make up 9.5% to 12%. The data stem from a study of read filtering for tumor transcriptome and immune sequencing. About the study: R-ISS stage counts were under 10 for I, roughly 15 for II, six or seven for III.

Study results and limitations: About 81.9% of IR-seq clonotypes had a single read, yet these held roughly 3.3% of reads. The sorted CD138-negative fraction was a mixed bone marrow immune population, not purified T cells.

The sequenced material came from a population of CD138-negative cells sorted from bone marrow. The source is a donor at least 40 years old with multiple myeloma. This chain links TRBV12-3 or TRBV12-4 with TRBJ2-5; D possibly uses TRBD1 or TRBD2 (5 bases each). Here the CDR3 reads CASSFVGDQESQYF. The CDR3 DNA reads as TGTGCCAGCAGTTTTGTGGGGGACCAAGAGTCCCAGTACTTC.